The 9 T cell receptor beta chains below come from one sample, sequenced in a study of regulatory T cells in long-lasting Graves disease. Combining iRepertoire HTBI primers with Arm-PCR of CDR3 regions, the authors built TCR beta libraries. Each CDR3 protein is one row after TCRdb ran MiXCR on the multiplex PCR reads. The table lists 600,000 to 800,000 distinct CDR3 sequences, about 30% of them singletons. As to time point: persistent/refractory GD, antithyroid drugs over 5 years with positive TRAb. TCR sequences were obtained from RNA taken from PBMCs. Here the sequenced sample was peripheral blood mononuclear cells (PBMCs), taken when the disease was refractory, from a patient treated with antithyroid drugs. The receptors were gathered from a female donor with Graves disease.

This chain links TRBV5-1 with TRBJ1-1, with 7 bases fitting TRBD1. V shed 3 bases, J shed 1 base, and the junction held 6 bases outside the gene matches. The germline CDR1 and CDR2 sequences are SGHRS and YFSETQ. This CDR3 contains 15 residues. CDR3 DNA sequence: TGCGCCAGCAGCTCGACAGGGCAACCGAACACTGAAGCTTTCTTT. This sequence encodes CASSSTGQPNTEAFF.

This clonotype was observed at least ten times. CDR3 coding DNA: TGTGCCATCAGTGTCCAAGAGACCCAGTACTTC. Protein sequence: CAISVQETQYF. The rearrangement joins TRBV10-3 to TRBJ2-5; D is unclear. This CDR3 is built from 11 residues. Germline CDR1 ENHRY, CDR2 SYGVKD. V was pared by 4 bases and J by 1 base, with 1 base between.

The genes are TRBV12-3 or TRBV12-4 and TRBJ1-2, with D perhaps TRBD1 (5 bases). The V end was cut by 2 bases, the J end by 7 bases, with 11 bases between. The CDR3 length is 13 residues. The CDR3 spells CASSLNRNVGYTF. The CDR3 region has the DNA TGTGCCAGCAGTTTAAACAGGAACGTTGGCTACACCTTC.

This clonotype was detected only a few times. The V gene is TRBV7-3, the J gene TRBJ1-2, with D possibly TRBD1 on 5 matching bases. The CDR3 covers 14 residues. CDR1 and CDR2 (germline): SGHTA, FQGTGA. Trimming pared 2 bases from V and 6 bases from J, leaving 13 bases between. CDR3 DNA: TGTGCCAGCAGCTTATATCCAGGGCACCATGGCTACACCTTC. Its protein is CASSLYPGHHGYTF.

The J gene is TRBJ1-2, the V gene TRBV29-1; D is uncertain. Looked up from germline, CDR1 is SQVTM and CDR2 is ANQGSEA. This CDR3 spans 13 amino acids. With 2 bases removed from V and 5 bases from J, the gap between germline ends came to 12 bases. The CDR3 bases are TGCAGCGTTGAAAAGATCCCCGGTTATGGCTACACCTTC. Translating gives CSVEKIPGYGYTF.

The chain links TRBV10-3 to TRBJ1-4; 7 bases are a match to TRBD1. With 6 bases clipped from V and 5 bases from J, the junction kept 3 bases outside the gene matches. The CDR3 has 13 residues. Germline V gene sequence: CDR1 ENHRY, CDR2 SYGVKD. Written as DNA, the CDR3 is TGTGCCATCAGCGAACAGGGGAATGAAAAACTGTTTTTT. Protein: CAISEQGNEKLFF.

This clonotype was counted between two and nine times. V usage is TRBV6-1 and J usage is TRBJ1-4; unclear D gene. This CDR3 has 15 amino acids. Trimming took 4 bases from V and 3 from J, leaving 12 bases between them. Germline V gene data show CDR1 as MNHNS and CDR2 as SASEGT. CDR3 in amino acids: CASSVRSLANEKLFF. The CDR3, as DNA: TGTGCCAGCAGTGTCAGATCCTTGGCTAATGAAAAACTGTTTTTT.

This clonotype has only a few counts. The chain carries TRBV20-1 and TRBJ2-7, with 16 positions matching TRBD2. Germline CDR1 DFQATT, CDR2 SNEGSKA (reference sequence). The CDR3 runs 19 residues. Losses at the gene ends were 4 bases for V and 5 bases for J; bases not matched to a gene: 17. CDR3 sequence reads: CSAIREVGLAGGPGDEQYF. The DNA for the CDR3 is TGCAGTGCTATCAGAGAGGTGGGACTAGCGGGAGGGCCTGGGGACGAGCAGTACTTC.

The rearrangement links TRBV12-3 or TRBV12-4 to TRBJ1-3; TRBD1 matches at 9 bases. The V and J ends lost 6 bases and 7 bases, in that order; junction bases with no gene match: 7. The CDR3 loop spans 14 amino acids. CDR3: CASSTTGGRNTIYF. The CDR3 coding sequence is TGTGCCAGCAGCACCACAGGGGGCAGGAACACCATATATTTT.